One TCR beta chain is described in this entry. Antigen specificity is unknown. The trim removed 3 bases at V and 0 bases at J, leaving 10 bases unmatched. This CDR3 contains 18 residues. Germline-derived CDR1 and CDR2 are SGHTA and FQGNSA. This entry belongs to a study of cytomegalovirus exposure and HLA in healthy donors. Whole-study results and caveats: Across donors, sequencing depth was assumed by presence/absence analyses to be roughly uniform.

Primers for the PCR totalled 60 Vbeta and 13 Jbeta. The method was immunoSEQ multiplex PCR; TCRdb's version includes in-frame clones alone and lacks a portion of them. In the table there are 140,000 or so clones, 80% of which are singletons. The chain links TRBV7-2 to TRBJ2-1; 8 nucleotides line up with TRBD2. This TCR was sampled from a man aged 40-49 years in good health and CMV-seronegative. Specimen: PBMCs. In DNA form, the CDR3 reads TGTGCCAGCAGCTTTAGTCGACTAGCGCGAAGCTCCTACAATGAGCAGTTCTTC. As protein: CASSFSRLARSSYNEQFF.